These T cell receptor beta chains were read from a single sample in a study of blood T cell repertoires in COVID-19. Some clones are missing from TCRdb's copy, which holds only in-frame ones; the method was immunoSEQ multiplex PCR. The sample contains approximately 140,000 clones, 80% to 90% of which appear only once. The sequenced material came from peripheral blood. The receptor source for this set is a woman aged 55-70 years with COVID-19, enrolled during active disease. Each CDR3 is given with its conserved first and last residue. The D gene is left open where the match is weak. A clone size is listed for some rows: how often the clone was seen (once, few, many), or a class if it is expanded.

d_gene | j_gene | v_gene | abundance | CDR3aa | CDR3nt
- | TRBJ2-5 | TRBV6-2/TRBV6-3 | - | CASSASGLLLETQYF | TGTGCCAGCAGTGCCTCGGGACTTCTCCTGGAGACCCAGTACTTC
TRBD2 | TRBJ2-3 | TRBV6-5 | - | CASSPHGGADTQYF | TGTGCCAGCAGTCCACACGGGGGGGCAGATACGCAGTATTTT
TRBD2 | TRBJ2-2 | TRBV11-2 | - | CASSFSGQSTGELFF | TGTGCCAGCAGCTTTAGCGGGCAAAGCACCGGGGAGCTGTTTTTT
- | TRBJ2-1 | TRBV5-6 | - | CASSLAGRETEQFF | TGTGCCAGCAGCTTGGCTGGCAGGGAAACTGAGCAGTTCTTC
TRBD1 | TRBJ2-2 | TRBV11-3 | - | CASTLDGGQGIGGELFF | TGTGCCAGCACCCTCGATGGGGGACAGGGGATTGGCGGGGAGCTGTTTTTT
- | TRBJ1-1 | TRBV7-2 | - | CASSLVMTGTTEAFF | TGTGCCAGCAGCTTAGTAATGACAGGAACTACTGAAGCTTTCTTT
- | TRBJ2-3 | TRBV7-8 | - | CASSLSGARTDTQYF | TGTGCCAGCAGCTTATCTGGGGCCCGCACAGATACGCAGTATTTT
- | TRBJ1-2 | TRBV3-1/TRBV3-2 | - | CASSPQGSYGYTF | TGTGCCAGCAGCCCTCAGGGGAGCTATGGCTACACCTTC
- | TRBJ2-2 | TRBV7-9 | - | CASTPMRDTGELFF | TGTGCCAGCACCCCGATGCGCGACACCGGGGAGCTGTTTTTT
- | TRBJ2-3 | TRBV7-3 | - | CASSSSPRDTQYF | TGTGCCAGCAGCTCTAGCCCCAGGGATACGCAGTATTTT
- | TRBJ1-1 | TRBV2 | - | CASNEGLNTEAFF | TGTGCCAGCAACGAGGGATTAAACACTGAAGCTTTCTTT
- | TRBJ2-7 | TRBV5-1 | - | CASSLEARDVYEQYF | TGCGCCAGCAGCTTGGAGGCCAGGGATGTCTACGAGCAGTACTTC
- | TRBJ1-1 | TRBV4-1 | - | CASSQVIAGTTEAFF | TGCGCCAGCAGCCAAGTAATCGCGGGAACAACTGAAGCTTTCTTT
- | TRBJ1-6 | TRBV7-9 | - | CASSLVAGVVSPLHF | TGTGCCAGCAGCTTAGTCGCAGGGGTAGTCTCACCCCTCCACTTT
- | TRBJ2-3 | TRBV3-1/TRBV3-2 | - | CASSQERADTQYF | TGTGCCAGCAGCCAAGAGCGGGCAGATACGCAGTATTTT
TRBD1 | TRBJ2-4 | TRBV5-8 | - | CASSWPGGGGNIQYF | TGTGCCAGCAGCTGGCCAGGGGGTGGGGGAAACATTCAGTACTTC
- | TRBJ1-5 | TRBV3-1/TRBV3-2 | - | CASSPDRRSNQPQHF | TGTGCCAGCAGCCCTGACAGGAGAAGCAATCAGCCCCAGCATTTT
- | TRBJ1-5 | TRBV5-1 | few | CASSLEPGGLGQPQHF | TGCGCCAGCAGCTTGGAACCCGGAGGCCTGGGGCAGCCCCAGCATTTT
- | TRBJ1-6 | TRBV27 | few | CASLPLGDFNSPLHF | TGTGCCAGCCTTCCCCTCGGGGACTTTAATTCACCCCTCCACTTT
TRBD1 | TRBJ1-4 | TRBV6-1 | once | CASSEAVDRVSTNEKLFF | TGTGCCAGCAGTGAAGCCGTGGACAGGGTCTCAACTAATGAAAAACTGTTTTTT
- | TRBJ2-3 | TRBV3-1/TRBV3-2 | - | CASSQALAADTQYF | TGTGCCAGCAGCCAAGCCCTAGCAGCAGATACGCAGTATTTT
TRBD2 | TRBJ2-1 | TRBV4-2 | few | CASSQDEGQRGFYNEQFF | TGTGCCAGCAGCCAAGACGAGGGGCAGCGGGGGTTCTACAATGAGCAGTTCTTC
TRBD1 | TRBJ2-7 | TRBV9 | - | CASSVARTGESYEQYF | TGTGCCAGCAGCGTAGCTAGGACAGGGGAGTCCTACGAGCAGTACTTC
- | TRBJ2-7 | TRBV4-1 | - | CASSQESRVSDEQYF | TGCGCCAGCAGCCAAGAATCCAGGGTGTCCGACGAGCAGTACTTC
TRBD1 | TRBJ2-1 | TRBV9 | - | CASSVPGQGVSYNEQFF | TGTGCCAGCAGCGTCCCGGGACAGGGTGTCTCCTACAATGAGCAGTTCTTC
- | TRBJ2-1 | TRBV5-6 | few | CASSRGPAFTSYNEQFF | TGTGCCAGCAGCCGAGGTCCTGCCTTTACCTCCTACAATGAGCAGTTCTTC
TRBD2 | TRBJ2-3 | TRBV9 | - | CASSVSPLAGTDTQYF | TGTGCCAGCAGCGTTTCCCCACTAGCGGGCACAGATACGCAGTATTTT
- | TRBJ1-5 | TRBV5-1 | - | CASRSGTNSNQPQHF | TGCGCCAGCAGGTCCGGGACAAATAGCAATCAGCCCCAGCATTTT
- | TRBJ1-1 | TRBV5-1 | few | CASSFSPGAGDTEAFF | TGCGCCAGCAGCTTCTCCCCGGGCGCGGGGGACACTGAAGCTTTCTTT
- | TRBJ1-3 | TRBV10-1 | - | CASSESKLAEPHEGNTIYF | TGCGCCAGCAGTGAGTCGAAATTAGCCGAGCCTCATGAGGGAAACACCATATATTTT
- | TRBJ2-5 | TRBV11-2 | - | CASSPDSRGTQYF | TGTGCCAGCAGCCCCGATTCCAGGGGGACCCAGTACTTC
TRBD2 | TRBJ2-7 | TRBV3-1/TRBV3-2 | - | CASSPRLADEQYF | TGTGCCAGCAGCCCCAGACTAGCGGACGAGCAGTACTTC
- | TRBJ2-5 | TRBV9 | once | CASSPEGGGKETQYF | TGTGCCAGCAGCCCTGAGGGGGGGGGAAAAGAGACCCAGTACTTC
TRBD2 | TRBJ2-3 | TRBV10-3 | - | CAISESVRGADTQYF | TGTGCCATCAGTGAGTCTGTACGGGGGGCAGATACGCAGTATTTT
- | TRBJ1-1 | TRBV14 | - | CASSLLRGTEAFF | TGTGCCAGCAGCCTTCTCAGAGGCACTGAAGCTTTCTTT
TRBD1 | TRBJ2-2 | TRBV2 | - | CASRPDREKTGELFF | TGTGCCAGCAGACCCGACAGGGAAAAGACCGGGGAGCTGTTTTTT
TRBD2 | TRBJ2-3 | TRBV11-3 | - | CASSLRVGLTDTQYF | TGTGCCAGCAGCTTACGGGTGGGACTAACAGATACGCAGTATTTT
TRBD1 | TRBJ1-2 | TRBV12-3/TRBV12-4 | - | CASSQGENYGYTF | TGTGCCAGCAGTCAGGGGGAAAACTATGGCTACACCTTC
- | TRBJ2-5 | TRBV7-9 | - | CASSPPYRVGVTQYF | TGTGCCAGCAGTCCTCCTTACCGGGTAGGAGTGACCCAGTACTTC
- | TRBJ2-6 | TRBV18 | once | CASLEFHSGANVLTF | TGTGCCAGCTTAGAATTTCACTCTGGGGCCAACGTCCTGACTTTC
TRBD1 | TRBJ1-1 | TRBV6-5 | - | CASTNNRGPTEAFF | TGTGCCAGCACCAACAACAGGGGACCCACTGAAGCTTTCTTT
TRBD2 | TRBJ2-7 | TRBV5-1 | - | CASSRLAGGTYEQYF | TGCGCCAGCAGCCGTCTAGCGGGGGGAACCTACGAGCAGTACTTC
- | TRBJ2-1 | TRBV5-1 | - | CASSPGGPMGEQFF | TGCGCCAGCAGCCCGGGGGGCCCCATGGGTGAGCAGTTCTTC